The rows below give T cell receptor beta chains drawn from one sample of a study of T cell repertoires in cytomegalovirus infection. TCRdb used MiXCR to reprocess the reads, holding one entry per CDR3 protein. The table has about 300,000 distinct CDR3 sequences, about 9.2% seen once. Input material: PBMCs. The receptors originated from a human donor in good health (CMV status not recorded). Some clones in this sample may be carry-over from other donors' samples. CDR3s include the opening cysteine and the closing phenylalanine or tryptophan. The D gene is left open where the match is weak. Not every row has a clone size; where given, it reads once, few, many or a size class.

CSARSPARGQGQPQHF TGCAGTGCTAGATCACCAGCCCGGGGGCAGGGACAGCCCCAGCATTTT many TRBJ1-5 TRBV20-1 .
CASITTTGEQYF TGTGCCAGCATCACGACGACGGGCGAGCAGTACTTC . TRBJ2-7 TRBV7-9 .
CASSEDLGTQETQYF TGTGCCAGCAGTGAAGATTTGGGAACTCAAGAGACCCAGTACTTC few TRBJ2-5 TRBV2 .
CASMSGGPTDTQYF TGTGCCAGCATGAGCGGGGGGCCCACAGATACGCAGTATTTT many TRBJ2-3 TRBV5-5 TRBD2
CASSAAAGYNEQFF TGTGCCAGCAGCGCCGCCGCGGGCTACAATGAGCAGTTCTTC many TRBJ2-1 TRBV7-9 .
CASSYDRNNEQFF TGTGCCAGCAGCTACGACAGGAACAATGAGCAGTTCTTC many TRBJ2-1 TRBV12-3/TRBV12-4 .
CASSEMGFEQFF TGTGCCAGCAGTGAGATGGGGTTTGAGCAGTTCTTC many TRBJ2-1 TRBV2 .
CAIRRTGSSSPLHF TGTGCCATCCGGAGGACAGGGAGCTCTTCACCCCTCCACTTT many TRBJ1-6 TRBV6-2/TRBV6-3 TRBD1
CASSYSLAGGREDTQYF TGTGCCAGCAGTTACTCATTAGCGGGGGGGCGAGAAGATACGCAGTATTTT few TRBJ2-3 TRBV6-6 TRBD2
CASSYDRASSPLHF TGTGCCAGCAGTTACGACCGGGCGAGTTCACCCCTCCACTTT . TRBJ1-6 TRBV6-5 .
CASSLAGSQRREQYF TGTGCCAGCAGCTTAGCGGGTTCCCAAAGACGCGAGCAGTACTTC many TRBJ2-7 TRBV7-2 .
CSARDGRLSSYNEQFF TGCAGTGCTAGAGATGGACGATTAAGCTCCTACAATGAGCAGTTCTTC many TRBJ2-1 TRBV20-1 .
CSAVGTSGSYNEQFF TGCAGTGCTGTCGGGACTAGCGGCTCCTACAATGAGCAGTTCTTC . TRBJ2-1 TRBV20-1 TRBD2
CASSLTGTPNNQPQHF TGTGCCAGCAGCTTGACAGGGACTCCTAACAATCAGCCCCAGCATTTT few TRBJ1-5 TRBV5-6 .
CSVEWNLYGYTF TGCAGCGTTGAATGGAACCTCTATGGCTACACCTTC few TRBJ1-2 TRBV29-1 .
CSASAGLQETQYF TGCAGTGCTTCCGCAGGGCTCCAAGAGACCCAGTACTTC few TRBJ2-5 TRBV20-1 .
CASSPGRDLGSNQPQHF TGTGCCAGCAGCCCCGGCCGGGACCTGGGGAGCAATCAGCCCCAGCATTTT many TRBJ1-5 TRBV7-2 .
CASSLYGRDRELFF TGTGCCAGCAGCTTGTACGGGCGAGACCGGGAGCTGTTTTTT many TRBJ2-2 TRBV7-2 .
CASSGTGTGAGELFF TGTGCCAGCAGTGGAACCGGGACAGGGGCCGGGGAGCTGTTTTTT many TRBJ2-2 TRBV12-3/TRBV12-4 TRBD1
CASESDPGTGVLNTGELFF TGTGCCTCGGAATCTGACCCCGGGACAGGGGTTTTGAACACCGGGGAGCTGTTTTTT many TRBJ2-2 TRBV24-1 TRBD1
CSVGAILNTEAFF TGCAGCGTTGGGGCGATTTTGAACACTGAAGCTTTCTTT few TRBJ1-1 TRBV29-1 .
CAIRRDSNSNQPQHF TGTGCCATCAGGAGGGACAGTAATAGCAATCAGCCCCAGCATTTT many TRBJ1-5 TRBV10-3 TRBD1
CAVGELNTEAFF TGTGCCGTAGGGGAGTTGAACACTGAAGCTTTCTTT many TRBJ1-1 TRBV7-2 .
CSARDHETGISKDTEAFF TGCAGTGCTAGAGATCATGAGACAGGTATTTCAAAGGACACTGAAGCTTTCTTT many TRBJ1-1 TRBV20-1 .
CASSLTTQGTEAFF TGTGCCAGCAGTTTGACCACGCAGGGGACTGAAGCTTTCTTT few TRBJ1-1 TRBV27 .
CASSPNAGDTQYF TGTGCCAGCAGCCCAAATGCCGGAGATACGCAGTATTTT many TRBJ2-3 TRBV7-8 .
CASTPGGGINEQFF TGTGCCAGCACTCCTGGGGGGGGGATCAATGAGCAGTTCTTC many TRBJ2-1 TRBV12-3/TRBV12-4 TRBD2
CAISESGNEQFF TGTGCCATCAGTGAGTCGGGAAATGAGCAGTTCTTC many TRBJ2-1 TRBV10-3 .
CSATPGHLRTDTQYF TGCAGTGCCACCCCGGGACACCTCCGCACAGATACGCAGTATTTT . TRBJ2-3 TRBV20-1 .
CASSSLSSYNEQFF TGTGCCAGCAGTTCCCTCAGCTCCTACAATGAGCAGTTCTTC many TRBJ2-1 TRBV12-3/TRBV12-4 .
CAGNGGESYGYTF TGTGCCGGAAACGGAGGGGAATCCTATGGCTACACCTTC . TRBJ1-2 TRBV10-3 .
CASADRYEQYF TGTGCCAGCGCCGACAGATACGAGCAGTACTTC many TRBJ2-7 TRBV27 .
CASSVTGISGANVLTF TGTGCCAGCAGTGTGACAGGGATCTCTGGGGCCAACGTCCTGACTTTC many TRBJ2-6 TRBV28 TRBD1
CASSRTDLYEAFF TGTGCCAGCAGTAGAACGGACTTATATGAAGCTTTCTTT many TRBJ1-1 TRBV12-3/TRBV12-4 .
CASSPGQGAPGANVLTF TGCGCCAGCAGCCCAGGACAGGGGGCACCTGGGGCCAACGTCCTGACTTTC . TRBJ2-6 TRBV5-1 TRBD1
CSARGLAGSTDTQYF TGCAGTGCTAGAGGACTAGCGGGAAGCACAGATACGCAGTATTTT . TRBJ2-3 TRBV20-1 TRBD2
CASSYQVATNEKLFF TGTGCCAGCAGTTACCAAGTGGCAACTAATGAAAAACTGTTTTTT many TRBJ1-4 TRBV6-5 .
CASSSQRQFF TGTGCCAGCAGCTCGCAGCGGCAGTTCTTC . TRBJ2-1 TRBV7-9 .
CASSYSSGQRETQYF TGTGCCAGCAGTTACTCATCGGGACAACGAGAGACCCAGTACTTC many TRBJ2-5 TRBV6-5 .
CASSRDVRAKNIQYF TGTGCCAGCAGCCGGGACGTTAGAGCCAAAAACATTCAGTACTTC many TRBJ2-4 TRBV12-3/TRBV12-4 .
CASSLDGRDVEKLFF TGTGCCAGCAGCTTGGACGGCAGGGATGTGGAAAAACTGTTTTTT many TRBJ1-4 TRBV5-6 .
CASSTPQASSYNEQFF TGTGCCAGTAGCACCCCACAGGCGAGCTCCTACAATGAGCAGTTCTTC . TRBJ2-1 TRBV19 .
CASLSGGTNEQYF TGTGCCAGCCTTAGCGGGGGGACCAACGAGCAGTACTTC many TRBJ2-7 TRBV28 TRBD2
CASNAGGWGQPQHF TGTGCCAGTAACGCAGGCGGCTGGGGTCAGCCCCAGCATTTT many TRBJ1-5 TRBV19 .
CASSSAGEGLLHF TGTGCCAGCAGCTCGGCAGGAGAGGGGCTCCTCCACTTT many TRBJ1-6 TRBV7-9 .
CASSSSRGLGYGYTF TGTGCCAGCAGCTCCAGCAGGGGACTGGGCTATGGCTACACCTTC many TRBJ1-2 TRBV7-8 .
CASSNHRLAGVLDEQFF TGTGCCAGCAGTAACCATCGACTAGCGGGGGTTTTGGATGAGCAGTTCTTC many TRBJ2-1 TRBV6-1 TRBD2
CATAGGGDDEQFF TGTGCCACCGCTGGCGGGGGGGATGATGAGCAGTTCTTC few TRBJ2-1 TRBV19 TRBD2
CASSYSGGRGYEQYF TGTGCCAGCAGTTATTCTGGGGGACGGGGTTACGAGCAGTACTTC few TRBJ2-7 TRBV6-6 .
CASSSPGTRSTYGYTF TGTGCCAGCAGTTCGCCCGGGACAAGATCTACATATGGCTACACCTTC many TRBJ1-2 TRBV6-2/TRBV6-3 .
CSARDRSSTDTQYF TGCAGCGCCAGGGACCGATCTAGCACAGATACGCAGTATTTT few TRBJ2-3 TRBV29-1 .
CSVRDTRNEKLFF TGCAGCGTCCGGGACACCCGGAATGAAAAACTGTTTTTT few TRBJ1-4 TRBV29-1 .